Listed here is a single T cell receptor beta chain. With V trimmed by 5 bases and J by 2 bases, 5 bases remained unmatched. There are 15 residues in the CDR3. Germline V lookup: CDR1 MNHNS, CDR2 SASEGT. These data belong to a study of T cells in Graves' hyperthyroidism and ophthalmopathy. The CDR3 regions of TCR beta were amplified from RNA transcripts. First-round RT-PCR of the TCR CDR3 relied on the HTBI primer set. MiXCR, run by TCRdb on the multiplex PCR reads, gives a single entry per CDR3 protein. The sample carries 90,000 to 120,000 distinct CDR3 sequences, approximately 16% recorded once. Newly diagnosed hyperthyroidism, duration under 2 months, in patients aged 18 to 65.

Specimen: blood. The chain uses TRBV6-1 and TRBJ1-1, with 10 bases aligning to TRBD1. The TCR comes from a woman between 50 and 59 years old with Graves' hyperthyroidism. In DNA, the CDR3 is TGTGCCAGCAGTCTTCGACAGGGGGCTAACACTGAAGCTTTCTTT. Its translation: CASSLRQGANTEAFF.